The subject of this entry is one T cell receptor (beta chain). Its antigen is still unknown. These data are taken from a study of PD-1 blockade in mismatch repair-deficient tumors. About the study: Patients had over 10 mismatch repair-deficient cancer types, all previously treated and progressing. Study outcomes and limitations: After pembrolizumab, tumor-resident clones rose rapidly, then generally contracted before radiologic responses.

PCR or immunohistochemistry showed mismatch repair deficiency in every enrolled patient. The TCR-sequenced patients were a few responders to pembrolizumab. This CDR3 has 13 amino acids. CDR1 and CDR2 from the germline V gene are SGHRS and YFSETQ. The V segment lost 4 bases and the J segment 4 bases; nucleotides outside the gene matches: 4. The protocol was immunoSEQ multiplex PCR, while the TCRdb copy is restricted to in-frame clones and leaves out a portion. This table has tens of thousands of clones, around 85% appearing once. The chain employs TRBV5-1 and TRBJ2-7, with 8 bases matching TRBD2. This clonotype originated in an adult with mismatch repair-deficient cancer. The sample consisted of peripheral blood, taken 12 weeks after starting pembrolizumab. Here the CDR3 reads CASSISGSYEQYF. In nucleotides, the CDR3 is TGCGCCAGCAGCATAAGCGGGAGTTACGAGCAGTACTTC.